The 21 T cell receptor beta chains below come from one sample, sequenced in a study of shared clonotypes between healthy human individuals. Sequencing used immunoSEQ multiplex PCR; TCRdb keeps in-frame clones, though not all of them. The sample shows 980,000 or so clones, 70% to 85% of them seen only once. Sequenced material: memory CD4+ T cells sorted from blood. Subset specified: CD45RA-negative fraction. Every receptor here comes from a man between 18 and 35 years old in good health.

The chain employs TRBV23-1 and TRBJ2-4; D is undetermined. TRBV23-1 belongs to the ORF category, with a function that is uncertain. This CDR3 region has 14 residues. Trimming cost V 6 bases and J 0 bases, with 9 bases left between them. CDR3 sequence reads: CASRTDGAKNIQYF. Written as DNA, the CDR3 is TGCGCCAGCAGGACGGACGGAGCCAAAAACATTCAGTACTTC.

CDR3 sequence (DNA): TGTGCCAGCAGACTCGCCAGGGGGGGTCCCTACGAGCAGTACTTC. Its translation: CASRLARGGPYEQYF. V usage is TRBV6-5 and J usage is TRBJ2-7, with D tentatively TRBD1 or TRBD2 (7 bases each). This CDR3 comprises 15 residues. Germline V CDR1 and CDR2: MNHEY, SVGAGI. V was pared by 6 bases and J by 2 bases, with 17 bases between.

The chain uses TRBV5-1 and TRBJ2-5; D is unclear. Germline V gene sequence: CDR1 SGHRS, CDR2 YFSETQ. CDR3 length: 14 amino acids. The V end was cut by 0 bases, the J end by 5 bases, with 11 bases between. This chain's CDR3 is CASSLGWVEETQYF. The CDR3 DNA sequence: TGCGCCAGCAGCTTGGGGTGGGTCGAGGAGACCCAGTACTTC. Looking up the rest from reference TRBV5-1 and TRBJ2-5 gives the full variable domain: KAGVTQTPRYLIKTRGQQVTLSCSPISGHRSVSWYQQTPGQGLQFLFEYFSETQRNKGNFPGRFSGRQFSNSRSEMNVSTLELGDSALYLCASSLGWVEETQYFGPGTRLLVL.

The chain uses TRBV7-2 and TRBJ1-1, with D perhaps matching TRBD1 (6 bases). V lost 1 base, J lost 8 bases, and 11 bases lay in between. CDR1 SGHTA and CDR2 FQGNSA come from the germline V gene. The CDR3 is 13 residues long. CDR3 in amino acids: CASSLEGGVEAFF. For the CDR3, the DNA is TGTGCCAGCAGCTTAGAGGGGGGGGTAGAAGCTTTCTTT.

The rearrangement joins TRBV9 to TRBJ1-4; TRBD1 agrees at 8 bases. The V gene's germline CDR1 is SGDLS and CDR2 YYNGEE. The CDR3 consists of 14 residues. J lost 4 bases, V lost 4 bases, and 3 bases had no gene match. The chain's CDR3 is CASSTDRGNEKLFF. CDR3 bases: TGTGCCAGCAGCACTGACAGGGGTAATGAAAAACTGTTTTTT.

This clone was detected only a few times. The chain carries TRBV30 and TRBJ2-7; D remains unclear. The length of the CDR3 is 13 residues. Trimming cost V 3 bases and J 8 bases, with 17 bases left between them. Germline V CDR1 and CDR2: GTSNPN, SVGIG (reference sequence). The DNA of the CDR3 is TGTGCCTGGAGGAAAACCCTCAGCCAACAGCAGTACTTC. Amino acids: CAWRKTLSQQQYF. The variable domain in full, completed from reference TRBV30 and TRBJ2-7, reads SQTIHQWPATLVQPVGSPLSLECTVEGTSNPNLYWYRQAAGRGLQLLFYSVGIGQISSEVPQNLSASRPQDRQFILSSKKLLLSDSGFYLCAWRKTLSQQQYFGPGTRLTVT.

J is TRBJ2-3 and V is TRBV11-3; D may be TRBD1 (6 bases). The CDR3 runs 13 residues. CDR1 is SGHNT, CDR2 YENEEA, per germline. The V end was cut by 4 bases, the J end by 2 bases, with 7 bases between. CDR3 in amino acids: CASSYRDTDTQYF. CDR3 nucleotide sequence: TGTGCCAGCAGCTACAGGGACACAGATACGCAGTATTTT.

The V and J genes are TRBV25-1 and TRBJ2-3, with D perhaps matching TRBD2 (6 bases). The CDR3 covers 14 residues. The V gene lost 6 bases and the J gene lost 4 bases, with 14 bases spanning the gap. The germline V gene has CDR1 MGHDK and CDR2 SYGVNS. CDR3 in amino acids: CASRQDGGADTQYF. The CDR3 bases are TGTGCCAGCAGGCAGGACGGAGGGGCAGATACGCAGTATTTT.

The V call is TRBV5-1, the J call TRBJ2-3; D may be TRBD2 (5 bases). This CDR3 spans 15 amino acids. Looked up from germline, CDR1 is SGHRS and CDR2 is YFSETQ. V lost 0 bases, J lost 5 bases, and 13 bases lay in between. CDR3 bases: TGCGCCAGCAGCTTGGTGGGGAGAGTCGGAGATACGCAGTATTTT. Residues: CASSLVGRVGDTQYF.

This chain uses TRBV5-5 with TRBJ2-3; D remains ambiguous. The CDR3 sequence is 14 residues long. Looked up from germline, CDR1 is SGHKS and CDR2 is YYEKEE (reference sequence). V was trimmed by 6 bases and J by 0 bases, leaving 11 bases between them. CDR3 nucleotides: TGTGCCAGCACCCTCGACGCTAGCACAGATACGCAGTATTTT. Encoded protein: CASTLDASTDTQYF.

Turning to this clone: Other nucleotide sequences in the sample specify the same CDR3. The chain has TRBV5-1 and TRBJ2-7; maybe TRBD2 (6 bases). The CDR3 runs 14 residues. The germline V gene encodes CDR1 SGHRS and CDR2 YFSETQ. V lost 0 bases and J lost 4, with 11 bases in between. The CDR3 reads CASSLEGGGYEQYF. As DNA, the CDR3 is TGCGCCAGCAGCTTGGAGGGAGGTGGTTACGAGCAGTACTTC.

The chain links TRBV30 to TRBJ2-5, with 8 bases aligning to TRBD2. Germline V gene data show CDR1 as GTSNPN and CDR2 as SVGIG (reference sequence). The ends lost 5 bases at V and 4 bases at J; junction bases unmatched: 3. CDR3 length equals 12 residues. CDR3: CAWAAGAETQYF. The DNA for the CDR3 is TGTGCCTGGGCAGCGGGAGCAGAGACCCAGTACTTC.

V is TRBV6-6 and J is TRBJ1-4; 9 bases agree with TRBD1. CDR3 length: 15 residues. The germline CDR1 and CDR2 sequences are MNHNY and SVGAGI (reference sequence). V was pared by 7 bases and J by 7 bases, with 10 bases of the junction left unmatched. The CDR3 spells CASTPGDREGEKLFF. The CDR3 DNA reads TGTGCCAGCACCCCCGGGGACAGGGAGGGTGAAAAACTGTTTTTT.

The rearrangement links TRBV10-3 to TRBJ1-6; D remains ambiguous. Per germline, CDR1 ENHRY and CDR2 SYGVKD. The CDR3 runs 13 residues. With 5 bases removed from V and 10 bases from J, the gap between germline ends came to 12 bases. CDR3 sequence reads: CAISREVDSPLHF. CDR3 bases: TGTGCCATCAGTAGGGAAGTTGACTCACCCCTCCACTTT.

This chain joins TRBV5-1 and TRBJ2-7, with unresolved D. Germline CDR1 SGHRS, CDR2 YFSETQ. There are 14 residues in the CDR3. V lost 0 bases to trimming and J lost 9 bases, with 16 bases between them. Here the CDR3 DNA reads TGCGCCAGCAGCTTGGCCGGGCCTTACGATGTGCAGTACTTC. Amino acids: CASSLAGPYDVQYF.

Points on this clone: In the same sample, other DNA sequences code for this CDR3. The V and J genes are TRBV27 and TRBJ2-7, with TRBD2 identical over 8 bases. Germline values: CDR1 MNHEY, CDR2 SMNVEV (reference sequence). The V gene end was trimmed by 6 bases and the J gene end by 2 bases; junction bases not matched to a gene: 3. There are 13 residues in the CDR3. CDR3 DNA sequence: TGTGCCAGCAGCCCGGGACTAGCCTACGAGCAGTACTTC. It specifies CASSPGLAYEQYF.

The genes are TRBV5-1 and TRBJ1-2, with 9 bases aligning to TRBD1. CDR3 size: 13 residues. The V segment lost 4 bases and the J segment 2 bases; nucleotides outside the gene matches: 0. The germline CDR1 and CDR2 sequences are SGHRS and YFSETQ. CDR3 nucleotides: TGCGCCAGCAGCGGACAGGGGAACTATGGCTACACCTTC. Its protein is CASSGQGNYGYTF.

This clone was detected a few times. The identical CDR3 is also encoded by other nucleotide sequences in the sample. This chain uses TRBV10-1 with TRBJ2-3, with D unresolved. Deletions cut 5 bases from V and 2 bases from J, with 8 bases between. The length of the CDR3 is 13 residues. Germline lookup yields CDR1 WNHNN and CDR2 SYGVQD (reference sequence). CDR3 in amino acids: CASSRGSTDTQYF. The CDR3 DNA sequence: TGCGCCAGCAGTCGAGGATCCACAGATACGCAGTATTTT.

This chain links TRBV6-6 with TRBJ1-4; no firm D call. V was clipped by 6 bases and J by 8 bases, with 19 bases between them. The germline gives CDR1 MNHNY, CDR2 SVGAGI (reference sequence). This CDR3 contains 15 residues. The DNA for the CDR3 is TGTGCCAGCAGATTACTTGACCATCTGGGGGAAAAACTGTTTTTT. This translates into CASRLLDHLGEKLFF.

The CDR3 spells CASTGRDTGELFF. In nucleotides, the CDR3 is TGCGCCAGCACAGGGAGGGACACCGGGGAGCTGTTTTTT. The chain links TRBV5-1 to TRBJ2-2; 7 bases match TRBD2. The CDR3 sequence is 13 residues long. Looked up from germline, CDR1 is SGHRS and CDR2 is YFSETQ. V dropped 6 bases and J dropped 3; count of bases not matched to a gene: 2. Full variable domain (remainder filled in from reference TRBV5-1 and TRBJ2-2): KAGVTQTPRYLIKTRGQQVTLSCSPISGHRSVSWYQQTPGQGLQFLFEYFSETQRNKGNFPGRFSGRQFSNSRSEMNVSTLELGDSALYLCASTGRDTGELFFGEGSRLTVL.

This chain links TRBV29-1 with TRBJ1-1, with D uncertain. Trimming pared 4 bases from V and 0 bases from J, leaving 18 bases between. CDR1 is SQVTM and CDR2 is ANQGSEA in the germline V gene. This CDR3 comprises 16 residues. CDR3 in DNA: TGCAGCGTTGTGGTAGGCGCCTCGATCTTGAACACTGAAGCTTTCTTT. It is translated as CSVVVGASILNTEAFF. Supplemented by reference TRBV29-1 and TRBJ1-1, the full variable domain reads SAVISQKPSRDICQRGTSLTIQCQVDSQVTMMFWYRQQPGQSLTLIATANQGSEATYESGFVIDKFPISRPNLTFSTLTVSNMSPEDSSIYLCSVVVGASILNTEAFFGQGTRLTVV.